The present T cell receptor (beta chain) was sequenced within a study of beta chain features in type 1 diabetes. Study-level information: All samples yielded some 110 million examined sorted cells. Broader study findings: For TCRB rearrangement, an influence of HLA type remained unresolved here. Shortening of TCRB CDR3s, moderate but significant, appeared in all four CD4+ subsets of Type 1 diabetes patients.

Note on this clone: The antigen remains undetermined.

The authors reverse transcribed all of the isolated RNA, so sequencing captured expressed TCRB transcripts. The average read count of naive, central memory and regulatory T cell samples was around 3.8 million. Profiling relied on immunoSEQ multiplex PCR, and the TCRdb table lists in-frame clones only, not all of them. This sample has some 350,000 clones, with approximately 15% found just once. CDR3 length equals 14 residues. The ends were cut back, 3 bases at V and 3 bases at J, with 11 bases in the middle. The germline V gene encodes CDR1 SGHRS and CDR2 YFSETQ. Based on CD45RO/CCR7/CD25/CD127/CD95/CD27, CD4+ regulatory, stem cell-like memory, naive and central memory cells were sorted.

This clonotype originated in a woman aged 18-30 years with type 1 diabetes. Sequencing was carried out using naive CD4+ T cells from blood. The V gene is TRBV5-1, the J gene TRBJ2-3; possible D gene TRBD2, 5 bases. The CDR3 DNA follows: TGCGCCAGCAGCTGGACTCGATATACAGATACGCAGTATTTT. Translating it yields CASSWTRYTDTQYF.